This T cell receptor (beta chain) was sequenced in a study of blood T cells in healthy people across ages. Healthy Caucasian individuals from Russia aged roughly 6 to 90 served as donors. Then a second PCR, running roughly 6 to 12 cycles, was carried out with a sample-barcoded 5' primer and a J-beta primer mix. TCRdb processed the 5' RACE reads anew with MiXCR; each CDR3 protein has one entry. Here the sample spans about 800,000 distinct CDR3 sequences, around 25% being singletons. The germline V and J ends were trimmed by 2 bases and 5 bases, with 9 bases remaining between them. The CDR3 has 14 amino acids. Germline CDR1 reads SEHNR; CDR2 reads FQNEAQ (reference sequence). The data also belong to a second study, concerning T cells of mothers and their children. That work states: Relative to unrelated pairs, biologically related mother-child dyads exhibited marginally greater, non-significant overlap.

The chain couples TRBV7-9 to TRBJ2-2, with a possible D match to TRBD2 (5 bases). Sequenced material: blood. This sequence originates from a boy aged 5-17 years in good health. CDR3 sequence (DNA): TGTGCCAGCAGCTTATTGGCGGGTACCGGGGAGCTGTTTTTT. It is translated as CASSLLAGTGELFF.